The 14 T cell receptor beta chains below all came from one sample that was sequenced in a study of lymphopenia after photon versus proton radiotherapy. Libraries were prepared by immunoSEQ multiplex PCR; TCRdb keeps only in-frame clonotypes and omits some of them. The table has around 20,000 clones, about 89% seen once. Here the sequenced sample was peripheral blood, taken from a patient treated with proton-based radiotherapy. The source is an older man with esophageal cancer.

The CDR3 spells CASSLARLVAKTGPPLHF. DNA of the CDR3: TGTGCCAGCAGCTTAGCCCGACTCGTCGCGAAAACGGGGCCACCCCTCCACTTT. The chain recombines TRBV7-8 with TRBJ1-6, with a tentative D call TRBD1 (5 bases). This CDR3 is built from 18 residues. Deletions cut 0 bases from V and 11 bases from J, with 23 bases between. Germline values: CDR1 SGHVS, CDR2 FQNEAQ. The full variable domain, its missing parts supplied by reference TRBV7-8 and TRBJ1-6, is GAGVSQSPRYKVAKRGQDVALRCDPISGHVSLFWYQQALGQGPEFLTYFQNEAQLDKSGLPSDRFFAERPEGSVSTLKIQRTQQEDSAVYLCASSLARLVAKTGPPLHFGNGTRLTVT.

V is TRBV11-2 and J is TRBJ2-3, with D uncertain. The CDR3 runs to 16 residues. V was pared by 0 bases and J by 0 bases, with 10 bases between. The germline V gene has CDR1 SGHAT and CDR2 FQNNGV. The CDR3, as DNA: TGTGCCAGCAGCTTAGATCTGGCGGCTAGCACAGATACGCAGTATTTT. It specifies CASSLDLAASTDTQYF.

The CDR3 sequence is CASSLHGTVNTGELFF. The CDR3 DNA reads TGTGCCAGCAGCTTACACGGGACAGTAAACACCGGGGAGCTGTTTTTT. The chain has TRBV7-2 and TRBJ2-2; 7 positions agree with TRBD1. After removal of 2 bases from V and 2 bases from J, the junction contained 5 bases not matched to a gene. Germline-derived CDR1 and CDR2 are SGHTA and FQGNSA. This CDR3 has 16 amino acids.

V gene TRBV21-1 combines with J gene TRBJ1-3. TRBV21-1 is flagged as a pseudogene. There are 15 residues in the CDR3. CDR3 nucleotides: TGTGCCAGCAGCATTGGACGGTACTCTGGAAACACCATATATTTT. Protein product: CASSIGRYSGNTIYF.

This chain joins TRBV9 and TRBJ2-2, with 12 bases matching TRBD1. Trimming removed 4 bases from V and 7 bases from J; junction bases left unmatched: 8. Germline-derived CDR1 and CDR2 are SGDLS and YYNGEE. This CDR3 has 16 residues. The CDR3 spells CASSSPGQGAIGELFF. The CDR3 DNA is TGTGCCAGCAGCTCACCGGGACAGGGGGCCATCGGGGAGCTGTTTTTT. Full variable domain (missing parts from reference TRBV9 and TRBJ2-2): DSGVTQTPKHLITATGQRVTLRCSPRSGDLSVYWYQQSLDQGLQFLIQYYNGEERAKGNILERFSAQQFPDLHSELNLSSLELGDSALYFCASSSPGQGAIGELFFGEGSRLTVL.

The chain uses TRBV30 and TRBJ2-5; 7 nucleotides line up with TRBD1. Germline CDR1 reads GTSNPN; CDR2 reads SVGIG (reference sequence). J was trimmed by 5 bases and V by 5 bases; bases with no gene match: 11. The CDR3 is 14 residues long. The CDR3 DNA sequence: TGTGCCTGGGGGGACAAGGGGGCGGTGGAGACCCAGTACTTC. Amino acid sequence: CAWGDKGAVETQYF.

This clone was recorded only once. The chain is built from TRBV6-1 and TRBJ2-7, with a tentative D call TRBD1 (6 bases). Trimming removed 5 bases at V and 4 bases at J, with 15 bases between. Germline values: CDR1 MNHNS, CDR2 SASEGT. This CDR3 contains 14 residues. The CDR3 protein is CASSPDRSRYEQYF. The CDR3 DNA is TGTGCCAGCAGTCCCGACAGGTCAAGGTACGAGCAGTACTTC.

The chain has TRBV7-9 and TRBJ1-1; no clear D gene. The CDR3 sequence is 16 residues long. CDR1 is SEHNR and CDR2 is FQNEAQ in the germline V gene (reference sequence). Trimming pared 2 bases from V and 6 bases from J, leaving 19 bases between. The DNA for the CDR3 is TGTGCCAGCAGCTTATCCACCGGAACAGACGAGTCTGAAGCTTTCTTT. Its protein product is CASSLSTGTDESEAFF.

The genes are TRBV28 and TRBJ2-6, with D tentatively TRBD2 (5 bases). The CDR3 runs to 13 residues. The V gene's germline CDR1 is MDHEN and CDR2 SYDVKM. Trimming shortened V by 7 bases and J by 1 base, and 5 bases separated the two germline ends. Written as DNA, the CDR3 is TGTGCCAGCACGGGGTCTGGGGCCAACGTCCTGACTTTC. Residues: CASTGSGANVLTF.

This chain joins TRBV21-1 and TRBJ2-3. TRBV21-1 is assigned pseudogene status. The CDR3 is 18 amino acids. The CDR3 sequence is CASSKAVLGKSGTDTQYF. CDR3 bases: TGTGCCAGCAGCAAAGCGGTATTAGGGAAGTCGGGCACAGATACGCAGTATTTT.

V usage is TRBV27 and J usage is TRBJ2-7; D may be TRBD1 or TRBD2 (7 bases each). Germline V gene sequence: CDR1 MNHEY, CDR2 SMNVEV (reference sequence). Trimming removed 0 bases at V and 2 bases at J, with 17 bases between. CDR3 length: 17 amino acids. CDR3 protein: CASSLSGAGQFAYEQYF. The CDR3, as DNA: TGTGCCAGCAGTTTATCGGGAGCGGGACAGTTCGCCTACGAGCAGTACTTC.

V is TRBV7-2 and J is TRBJ1-5; TRBD1 matches 8 bases. Germline values: CDR1 SGHTA, CDR2 FQGNSA. The CDR3 is 14 residues long. J was trimmed by 5 bases and V by 1 base; bases with no gene match: 1. CDR3 bases: TGTGCCAGCAGCTTAGTGACAGGGGATCAGCCCCAGCATTTT. Residues: CASSLVTGDQPQHF. Filled out from reference TRBV7-2 and TRBJ1-5, the complete variable domain reads GAGVSQSPSNKVTEKGKDVELRCDPISGHTALYWYRQSLGQGLEFLIYFQGNSAPDKSGLPSDRFSAERTGGSVSTLTIQRTQQEDSAVYLCASSLVTGDQPQHFGDGTRLSIL.

V and J are TRBV7-2 and TRBJ2-1, with TRBD2 identical over 8 bases. This CDR3 region has 16 residues. Germline CDR1 SGHTA, CDR2 FQGNSA. V lost 0 bases and J lost 4; bases outside the gene matches: 5. The DNA of the CDR3 is TGTGCCAGCAGCTTAGCCTCGGGGGGGCCTTACAATGAGCAGTTCTTC. Translating it yields CASSLASGGPYNEQFF.

The CDR3: CASSTRDREFF. DNA of the CDR3: TGTGCCAGCAGCACCCGGGACAGGGAGTTCTTC. The chain has TRBV7-9 and TRBJ2-1, with 9 positions matching TRBD1. The CDR3 sequence is 11 residues long. The germline CDR1 and CDR2 sequences are SEHNR and FQNEAQ (reference sequence). The J segment lost 14 bases and the V segment lost 5 bases, leaving 4 bases of the junction unmatched.